This T cell receptor beta chain was found in a study of beta chain features in type 1 diabetes. Expressed TCRB transcripts were sequenced because the entire RNA isolate underwent reverse transcription. The study sequenced naive, central memory and regulatory T cell samples to an average of about 3.57 million reads. Measured with immunoSEQ multiplex PCR; TCRdb has only the in-frame clones, and not every one. In the table there are about 290,000 clones, 8% of which are singletons. Findings of the study overall: Short templates might get an advantage during PCR, and this would be equal in patients and controls.

CD45RO/CCR7/CD25/CD127/CD95/CD27 sorting isolated CD4+ naive, central memory, regulatory and stem cell-like memory cells. V was clipped by 0 bases and J by 6 bases, with 7 bases between them. Germline-derived CDR1 and CDR2 are SGHRS and YFSETQ. The CDR3 covers 14 residues. This clone was seen only a few times. Antigen: not known. This clonotype was sampled from a woman between 18 and 30 years old in good health. Input material: central memory CD4+ T cells from blood. The chain carries TRBV5-1 and TRBJ1-6; perhaps TRBD1 as D (5 bases). Written as DNA, the CDR3 is TGCGCCAGCAGCTTGGGACAGCTTAATTCACCCCTCCACTTT. Translated: CASSLGQLNSPLHF.